The sequence of this T cell receptor (beta chain) was determined in a study of siplizumab effects on memory and regulatory T cells. Whole-study findings and limits: Assignment to unstimulated subsets succeeded for only a minor fraction of the alloreactive clones. Confirmation was lacking for the suppressive function of proliferating Tregs derived from siplizumab cultures. Naive T cells looked more diverse than memory cells, and they looked like major contributors to the alloresponse.

The CDR3 runs 18 residues. V gave up 5 bases and J gave up 5 bases; unmatched junction bases: 12. Germline V gene data show CDR1 as SGHAT and CDR2 as FQNNGV. In the case of this clone: Its antigen is not known.

Sequencing was performed with immunoSEQ multiplex PCR; in TCRdb, only in-frame clones are kept and a portion is missing. The data show roughly 70,000 clones, approximately 93% seen once. The gene calls are TRBV11-2 and TRBJ2-1; 13 bases match TRBD2. Sequences were obtained from CD8+ T cells sorted from blood. The receptor comes from a human donor in good health. In DNA, the CDR3 is TGTGCCAGCAGCCACCCCGAGACTAGCGGGGGGTCGGACAATGAGCAGTTCTTC. It codes for CASSHPETSGGSDNEQFF.